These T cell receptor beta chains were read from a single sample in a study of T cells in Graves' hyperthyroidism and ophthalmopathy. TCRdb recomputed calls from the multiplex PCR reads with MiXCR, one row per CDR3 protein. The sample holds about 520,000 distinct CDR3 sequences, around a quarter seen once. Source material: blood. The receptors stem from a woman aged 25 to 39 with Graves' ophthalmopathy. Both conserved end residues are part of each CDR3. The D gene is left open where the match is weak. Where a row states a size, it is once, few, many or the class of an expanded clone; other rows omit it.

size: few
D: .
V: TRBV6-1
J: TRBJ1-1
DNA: TGTGCCAGCAGAGCAAATCGACGGGGAAACACTGAAGCTTTCTTT
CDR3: CASRANRRGNTEAFF

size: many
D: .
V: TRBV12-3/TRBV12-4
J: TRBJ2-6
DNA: TGTGGCGGGCGAGTCTCTGGGGCCAACGTCCTGACTTTC
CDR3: CGGRVSGANVLTF

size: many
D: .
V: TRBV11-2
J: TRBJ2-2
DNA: TGTGCCAGCAGCCCTCGGAGAGGTGGGGAGCTGTTTTTT
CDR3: CASSPRRGGELFF

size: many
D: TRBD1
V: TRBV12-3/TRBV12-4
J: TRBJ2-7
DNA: TGTGCCAGCAGTTTATCTTATTCGACAGGGAAAAAAGCCTACGAGCAGTACTTC
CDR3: CASSLSYSTGKKAYEQYF

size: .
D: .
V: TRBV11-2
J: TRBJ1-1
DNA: TGTGCCAGCTCACCCCCGGGGGGGGGGGCGAGAACTGAAGCTTTCTTT
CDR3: CASSPPGGGARTEAFF

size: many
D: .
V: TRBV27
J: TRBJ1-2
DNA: TGTGCCAGCAGTTTAAGTTCCGACCACTATGGCTACACCTTC
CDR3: CASSLSSDHYGYTF

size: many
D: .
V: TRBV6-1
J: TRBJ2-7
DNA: TGTGCCAGCAGTGTCGGACCGGGCCACGGGCAGTACTTC
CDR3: CASSVGPGHGQYF

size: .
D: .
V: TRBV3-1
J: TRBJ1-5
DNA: TGTGCCAGCAGCCAAGACATCGCTAATCAGCCCCAGCATTTT
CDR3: CASSQDIANQPQHF

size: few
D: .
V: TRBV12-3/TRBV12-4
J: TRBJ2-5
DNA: TGTGCCAGCAGTTTATTTCTGGGGGCGGGGGAGACCCAGTACTTC
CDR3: CASSLFLGAGETQYF

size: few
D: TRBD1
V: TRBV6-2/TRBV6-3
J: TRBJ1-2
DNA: TGTGCCAGCAGTTACTCGAGTGTATCTCCCGGGACAGGGGGCGCAGGCTATGGCTACACCTTC
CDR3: CASSYSSVSPGTGGAGYGYTF

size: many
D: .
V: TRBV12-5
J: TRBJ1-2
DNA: TGTGCTAGTGGTTTGGTACCCACCTTC
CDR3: CASGLVPTF

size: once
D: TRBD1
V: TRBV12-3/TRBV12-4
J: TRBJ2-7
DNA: TGTGCCAGCAGCTACACTAGACAGGGATCCTACGAGCAGTACTTC
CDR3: CASSYTRQGSYEQYF

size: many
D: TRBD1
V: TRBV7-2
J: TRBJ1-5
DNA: TGTGCCAGCAGCCCGTTGGACAGGGATCAGCCCCAGCATTTT
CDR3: CASSPLDRDQPQHF

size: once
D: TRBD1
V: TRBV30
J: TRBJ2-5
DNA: TGTGCCGGGGACAGGGCCGTTCAAGAGACCCAGTACTTC
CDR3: CAGDRAVQETQYF

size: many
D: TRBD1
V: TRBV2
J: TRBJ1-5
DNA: TGTGCCAGCAGTGAGGGACAGGGGATGCGCAATCAGCCCCAGCATTTT
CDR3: CASSEGQGMRNQPQHF

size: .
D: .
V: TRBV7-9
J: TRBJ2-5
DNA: TGTGCCAGCAGCTTAGCGACCCGTTCCCAAGAGACCCAGTACTTC
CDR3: CASSLATRSQETQYF

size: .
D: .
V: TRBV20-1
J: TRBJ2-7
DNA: TGCAGTGCTAGAAGATCTGGGAGACAATACGAGCAGTACTTC
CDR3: CSARRSGRQYEQYF

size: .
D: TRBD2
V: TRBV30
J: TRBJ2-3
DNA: TGTGCCTGGAGTACGCTAGCGGGGGGGCCCGGAGATACGCAGTATTTT
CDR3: CAWSTLAGGPGDTQYF

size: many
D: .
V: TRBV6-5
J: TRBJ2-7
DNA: TGTGCCAGTTACAGGGAACCCTACGAGCAGTACTTC
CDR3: CASYREPYEQYF

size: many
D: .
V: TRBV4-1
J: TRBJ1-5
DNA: TGCGCCAGCACCCTCCGACACCCGACGGATCAGCCCCAGCATTTT
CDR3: CASTLRHPTDQPQHF

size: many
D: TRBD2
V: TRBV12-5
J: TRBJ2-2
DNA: TGTGCTAGTGGCTTCACTAGCGGGGGTGCAGTTGGGACCGGGGAGCTGTTTTTT
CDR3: CASGFTSGGAVGTGELFF

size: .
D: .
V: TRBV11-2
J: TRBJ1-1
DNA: TGTGCCAGCAGCTTAGGACAGTCAGGGTCAGCTTTCTTT
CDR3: CASSLGQSGSAFF

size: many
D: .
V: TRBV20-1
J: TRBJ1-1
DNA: TGCAGTGCTAGAGATTACTTGGGCCAAGATTGGACTGAAGCTTTCTTT
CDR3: CSARDYLGQDWTEAFF

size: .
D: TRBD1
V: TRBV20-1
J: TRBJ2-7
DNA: TGCAGTGCTAGGCCCCTGGGACAGGGGGCAGGGGAGCAGTACTTC
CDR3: CSARPLGQGAGEQYF

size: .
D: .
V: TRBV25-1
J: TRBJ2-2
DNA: TGTGCCAGCGATACAGGGATGAACACCGGGGAGCTGTTTTTT
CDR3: CASDTGMNTGELFF

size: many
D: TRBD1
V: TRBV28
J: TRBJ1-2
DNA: TGTGCCAGCAGTCCTCCGGGACAGGGCGGGGGCTACACCTTC
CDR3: CASSPPGQGGGYTF

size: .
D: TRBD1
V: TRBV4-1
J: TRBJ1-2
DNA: TGCGCCAGCAGAACCCTGGGGATCGGGACAGGGGGCAATGGCTACACCTTC
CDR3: CASRTLGIGTGGNGYTF

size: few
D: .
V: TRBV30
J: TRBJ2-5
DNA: TGTGCCTGGAGCCAGGACAGCTTGCAAGAGACCCAGTACTTC
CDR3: CAWSQDSLQETQYF

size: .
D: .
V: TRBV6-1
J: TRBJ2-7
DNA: TGTGCCAGCAGGGGGTTTCGGGACACGACCTCCTACGAGCAGTACTTC
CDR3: CASRGFRDTTSYEQYF

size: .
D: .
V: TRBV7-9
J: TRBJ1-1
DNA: TGTGCCAGCAGCCCCCCGCAGGGGAACACTGAAGCTTTCTTT
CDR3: CASSPPQGNTEAFF

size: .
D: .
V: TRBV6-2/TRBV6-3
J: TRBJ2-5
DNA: TGTGCCAGCAGCCCGACCACCGGGGTGCGTCAAGAGACCCAGTACTTC
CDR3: CASSPTTGVRQETQYF

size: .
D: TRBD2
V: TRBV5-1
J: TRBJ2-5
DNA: TGCGCCAGCAGCTTGGCGGGGGGGCCCTCGTTGGCGGAGACCCAGTACTTC
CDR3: CASSLAGGPSLAETQYF

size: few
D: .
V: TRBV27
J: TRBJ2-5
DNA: TGTGCCAACCCACTAACTGACAAACAGGGAGGGGAGACCCAGTACTTC
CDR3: CANPLTDKQGGETQYF

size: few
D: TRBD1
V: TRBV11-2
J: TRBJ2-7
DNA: TGTGCCAGCAGCTTGGTTAGGGGGCAATGGTACGAGCAGTACTTC
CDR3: CASSLVRGQWYEQYF

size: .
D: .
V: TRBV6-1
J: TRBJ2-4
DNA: TGTGCCAGCAGTGAAGCGACCGCCGGTGCCAAAAACATTCAGTACTTC
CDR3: CASSEATAGAKNIQYF

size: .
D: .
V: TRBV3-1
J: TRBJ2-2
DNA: TGTGCCAGCAGCCAGGCAAACAGGGTCACCGGGGAGCTGTTTTTT
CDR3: CASSQANRVTGELFF

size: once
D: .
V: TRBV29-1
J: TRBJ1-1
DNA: TGCAGCGTTGACGCGGGTGGCACTGAAGCTTTCTTT
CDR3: CSVDAGGTEAFF

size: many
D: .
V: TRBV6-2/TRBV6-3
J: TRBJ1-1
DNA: TGTGCCAGCAGTTATGGGACGTACTTAGCTTTCTTT
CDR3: CASSYGTYLAFF

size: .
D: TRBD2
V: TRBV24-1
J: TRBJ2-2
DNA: TGTGCCACCAGTGCCCTGCCGGGACTAGCGGGGGAGCGGAACACCGGGGAGCTGTTTTTT
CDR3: CATSALPGLAGERNTGELFF

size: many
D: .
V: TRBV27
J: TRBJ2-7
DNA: TGTGCCAGCAGTTTAACAGGTGGGACCTACGAGCAGTACTTC
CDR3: CASSLTGGTYEQYF

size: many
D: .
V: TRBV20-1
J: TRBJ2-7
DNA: TGCAGTCACAAGGGTGTTGGGGACGAGCAGTACTTC
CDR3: CSHKGVGDEQYF

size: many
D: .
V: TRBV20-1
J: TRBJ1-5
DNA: TGCAGTGCTAGAGATAACAGGCTCACGAATCAGCCCCAGCATTTT
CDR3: CSARDNRLTNQPQHF

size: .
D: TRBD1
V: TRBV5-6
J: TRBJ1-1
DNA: TGTGCCAGCAGCCCGGGACAGGTGCTGGACACTGATGCTTTCTTT
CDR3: CASSPGQVLDTDAFF

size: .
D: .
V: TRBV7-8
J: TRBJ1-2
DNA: TGTGCCAGCAGCTTAGCGTTTTCAGCTTTCGCTGGCTACACCTTC
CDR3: CASSLAFSAFAGYTF

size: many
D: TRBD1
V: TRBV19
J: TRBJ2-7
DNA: TGTGCCAGTAGTATAAGGACAGGGGACGAGCAGTACTTC
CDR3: CASSIRTGDEQYF

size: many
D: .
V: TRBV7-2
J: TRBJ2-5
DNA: TGTGCCAGCACCCCCCGGGGAGGGGGGACCCAGTACTTC
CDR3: CASTPRGGGTQYF